Below are 29 T cell receptor beta chains sequenced from a single sample in a study of tumor and adjacent non-tumor tissue in lung cancer. The template was RNA from unsorted bulk tissue. The normal lung tissue was taken more than 3 cm from the tumor edge. TCRbeta libraries were built with three rounds of nested PCR, modified from ARM-PCR. TCRdb redid the calling of the multiplex PCR reads with MiXCR, one entry per CDR3 protein. The sample lists 65,000 to 85,000 distinct CDR3 sequences; approximately 73% were seen once. Specimen: distant non-tumor lung tissue. These receptors were obtained from a man aged 60 to 69 with non-small cell lung cancer.

This clonotype was detected a few times. This chain joins TRBV4-1 and TRBJ2-2; 9 bases match TRBD2. Trimming removed 1 base from V and 4 bases from J; junction bases left unmatched: 4. The CDR3 has 16 residues. Germline V lookup: CDR1 MGHRA, CDR2 YSYEKL. CDR3 sequence: CASSQVGLAPTGELFF. The CDR3 DNA follows: TGCGCCAGCAGCCAAGTGGGACTAGCCCCCACCGGGGAGCTGTTTTTT.

Concerning this clonotype: This could be a read error, since a much larger clone is one nucleotide away. The chain has TRBV20-1 and TRBJ2-5, with D possibly TRBD2 on 5 matching bases. Looked up from germline, CDR1 is DFQATT and CDR2 is SNEGSKA (reference sequence). Trimming cost V 3 bases and J 2 bases, with 10 bases left between them. This CDR3 is built from 13 residues. CDR3 residues: CSASGNQQETQYF. The CDR3 DNA is TGCAGTGCTAGCGGGAACCAACAAGAGACCCAGTACTTC.

This sequence joins TRBV6-5 and TRBJ2-7, with D unclear. Trimming took off 0 bases at V and 10 bases at J, with 28 bases between the two ends. This CDR3 has 18 amino acids. Germline CDR1 is MNHEY and CDR2 is SVGAGI. CDR3 protein: CASSYSKPEEIGPMNQYF. The CDR3 region has the DNA TGTGCCAGCAGTTACTCGAAACCCGAAGAGATAGGGCCGATGAATCAGTACTTC.

On this clonotype itself: The junction differs from germline at one of its ends, possibly a read error. The chain recombines TRBV28 with TRBJ1-2; weak D call: TRBD1 (5 bases). The CDR3 sequence is 14 residues long. Germline CDR1 and CDR2: MDHEN and SYDVKM. CDR3 amino acids: CASSPQGTKYGYTF. Written as DNA, the CDR3 is TGTGCGAGCAGTCCACAAGGGACCAAATATGGCTACACCTTC.

As for this clonotype: The junction shows a germline mismatch at one end, possibly a read error. The chain carries TRBV14 and TRBJ2-1; 8 bases map to TRBD2. This CDR3 region has 15 residues. From germline, CDR1 is SGHDN and CDR2 FVKESK. The CDR3 is CARSQVSGNGNEQFF. The CDR3 DNA reads TGTGCCAGGAGCCAAGTTAGCGGGAATGGAAATGAGCAGTTCTTC.

Of note for this clonotype: An end of the junction differs from the germline gene, which may be a read error. The genes are TRBV12-3 or TRBV12-4 and TRBJ2-1; TRBD2 agrees at 10 bases. This CDR3 is built from 15 residues. DNA of the CDR3: TGTGCCTGCAGCCCTAGCGGGAGTCTTTCCAATGAGCAGTTCTTC. Its protein is CACSPSGSLSNEQFF.

This clonotype was observed a handful of times. This may be a read error: a much more frequent sequence differs by one nucleotide. The chain joins TRBV11-2 to TRBJ2-3; D is possibly TRBD2 (6 bases). This CDR3 is built from 15 residues. Germline loops: CDR1 SGHAT, CDR2 FQNNGV. V lost 7 bases to trimming and J lost 3 bases, with 17 bases between them. CDR3 bases: TGTGCCAGCACCTTCAAGCGGGTCAAGACAGATACGCAGTATTTT. Protein product: CASTFKRVKTDTQYF.

This clonotype was picked up many times. The chain has TRBV28 and TRBJ1-2; D unresolved. This CDR3 is 12 amino acids long. The V gene's germline CDR1 is MDHEN and CDR2 SYDVKM. V lost 6 bases and J 1 base, leaving 6 bases between the germline ends. This CDR3 reads CASRGINYGYTF. CDR3 DNA: TGTGCCAGCAGGGGTATTAACTATGGCTACACCTTC.

A note on this clonotype: One end of the junction does not line up with germline, which may come from a read error. The chain is built from TRBV6-5 and TRBJ2-7, with TRBD1 as a possible D gene (6 bases). This CDR3 region has 15 residues. Germline CDR1 MNHEY, CDR2 SVGAGI. The CDR3 region is CACSSPHRDTDGQYF. In DNA, the CDR3 is TGTGCCTGCAGTTCGCCCCATCGGGACACCGACGGACAGTACTTC.

With regard to this clonotype: The germline gene is not matched at one end of the junction; a read error may be the cause. The V and J genes are TRBV24-1 and TRBJ2-4, with D unclear. Germline CDR1 and CDR2: KGHDR and SFDVKD. The CDR3 covers 17 residues. The CDR3: CATSAGVALGAKNIQYF. The CDR3 DNA reads TGTGCTACCAGTGCTGGGGTTGCCTTGGGGGCCAAAAACATTCAGTACTTC.

The rearrangement joins TRBV7-8 to TRBJ2-5; D remains ambiguous. The CDR3 extends over 15 amino acids. Trimming took off 5 bases at V and 0 bases at J, with 13 bases between the two ends. The germline V gene has CDR1 SGHVS and CDR2 FQNEAQ. CDR3 residues: CASSTRGWNQETQYF. The CDR3 DNA reads as TGTGCCAGCAGCACAAGAGGCTGGAACCAAGAGACCCAGTACTTC.

Concerning this clonotype: This likely comes from a read error, as the CDR3 has no conserved phenylalanine or tryptophan at its end. It is unclear where the CDR3 begins or ends on the DNA, so no DNA is shown, and the CDR3 is as TCRdb lists it. The chain links TRBV29-1 to TRBJ2-7; no DNA check was done on the table's D call, TRBD2. The CDR3 length is 14 residues, termini included. Germline lookup yields CDR1 SQVTM and CDR2 ANQGSEA. The CDR3 is CSVRTSWSQGEQYS.

This clonotype was recorded many times. The chain uses TRBV5-6 and TRBJ2-5, with 7 bases matching TRBD1. After removal of 5 bases from V and 1 base from J, the junction contained 2 bases not matched to a gene. This CDR3 contains 13 residues. CDR1 is SGHDT and CDR2 is YYEEEE in the germline V gene. The DNA for the CDR3 is TGTGCCAGCAGTTCAGGGGGCCAAGAGACCCAGTACTTC. Its translation is CASSSGGQETQYF.

About this clonotype: One base away lies a much larger clone, so this may be a sequencing read error. J is TRBJ2-7 and V is TRBV20-1, with a possible D match to TRBD1 (6 bases). This CDR3 has 15 amino acids. Germline CDR1 reads DFQATT; CDR2 reads SNEGSKA (reference sequence). The CDR3 here is CNARDPTGNLYEQYF. CDR3 coding DNA: TGCAATGCTAGAGATCCTACAGGGAACCTCTACGAGCAGTACTTC.

This clonotype is a singleton in its sample. The chain employs TRBV28 and TRBJ1-5; D call uncertain. CDR1 MDHEN and CDR2 SYDVKM come from the germline V gene. Trimming cost V 5 bases and J 4 bases, with 12 bases left between them. This CDR3 has 14 amino acids. CDR3 sequence reads: CASSELDSNQPQHF. The CDR3 nucleotides are TGTGCCAGCAGTGAACTTGATAGTAATCAGCCCCAGCATTTT.

Comment on this clonotype: The CDR3 does not end in the conserved phenylalanine or tryptophan, so this is likely a read error. V and J are TRBV10-3 and TRBJ1-5; unclear D gene. Germline V gives CDR1 ENHRY, CDR2 SYGVKD. The CDR3 contains 13 residues. CDR3 protein: CAITEEDDQPQHS. In DNA form, the CDR3 reads TGTGCCATCACTGAGGAAGATGATCAGCCCCAGCATTCT.

As concerns this clonotype: Possible read error: a much larger clone is one base away. The rearrangement links TRBV20-1 to TRBJ1-5; TRBD1 matches 8 bases. The CDR3 covers 15 residues. Germline assignment: CDR1 DFQATT and CDR2 SNEGSKA (reference sequence). CDR3 region: CSAVHLQGEYHPQHF. The CDR3 region has the DNA TGCAGTGCAGTACACCTACAGGGGGAATATCACCCCCAGCATTTT.

At least ten counts were recorded for this clonotype. The chain has TRBV5-4 and TRBJ2-3, with TRBD2 matching 11 bases. The CDR3 has 16 amino acids. Per the germline V gene, CDR1 is SGHNT and CDR2 is YYREEE (reference sequence). V lost 5 bases, J lost 2 bases, and 7 bases stayed unmatched. The CDR3 DNA reads TGTGCCAGCAGTCCCGGGACTAGCGGTTACACAGATACGCAGTATTTT. Translation: CASSPGTSGYTDTQYF. Complete variable domain (other parts from reference TRBV5-4 and TRBJ2-3): ETGVTQSPTHLIKTRGQQVTLRCSSQSGHNTVSWYQQALGQGPQFIFQYYREEENGRGNFPPRFSGLQFPNYSSELNVNALELDDSALYLCASSPGTSGYTDTQYFGPGTRLTVL.

Worth noting for this clonotype: This likely comes from a read error, as the CDR3 has no conserved phenylalanine or tryptophan at its end. The chain uses TRBV10-2 and TRBJ1-6; D is undetermined. This CDR3 spans 13 amino acids. Per germline, CDR1 WSHSY and CDR2 SAAADI. Trimming removed 9 bases from V and 3 bases from J, with 9 bases in between. The CDR3 loop reads CASRDGYNSPLHI. The DNA for the CDR3 is TGCGCCAGTAGAGACGGCTATAATTCACCCCTCCACATT.

Worth noting for this clonotype: The CDR3 end shows no conserved phenylalanine or tryptophan, and so a read error is likely. The chain couples TRBV12-3 or TRBV12-4 to TRBJ1-5, with 10 positions matching TRBD1. This CDR3 contains 16 residues. The trim removed 7 bases at V and 2 bases at J, leaving 8 bases unmatched. The CDR3 DNA follows: TGTGCCAGCACTCCCGGGACAGGGGAAGGCAATCAGCCCCAGCATTCT. This sequence encodes CASTPGTGEGNQPQHS.

For this clonotype: The CDR3 does not end in the conserved phenylalanine or tryptophan, so this is likely a read error. This chain connects TRBV6-1 to TRBJ2-6; either TRBD1 or TRBD2 may supply D (5 bases each). The germline V gene has CDR1 MNHNS and CDR2 SASEGT. This CDR3 spans 15 amino acids. The V end lost 8 bases, the J end lost 4 bases, and 15 bases lay between the germline ends. CDR3 in DNA: TGTGCCAGCTTGCGTTTTGGGACCGGGGCCAACGTCCTGACTTAC. Its protein is CASLRFGTGANVLTY.

Note on this clonotype: A clone one base away is much larger, so this may be a read error. This chain connects TRBV5-1 to TRBJ2-1; 9 bases fit TRBD1. The junction had 5 bases not matched to a gene; V was cut back by 4 bases and J by 6 bases. The CDR3 is 14 residues long. The germline gives CDR1 SGHRS, CDR2 YFSETQ. In DNA, the CDR3 is TGCGCCAGCAGCCCCGGGACAGGGATCAATGAGCAGTTCTTC. Protein sequence: CASSPGTGINEQFF.

The chain has TRBV6-1 and TRBJ2-3, with 11 nucleotides matching TRBD2. Germline assignment: CDR1 MNHNS and CDR2 SASEGT. The CDR3 length is 16 residues. Trimming took 4 bases from V and 8 from J; bases not matched to a gene: 11. CDR3 sequence: CASSGTLAGGRGTQYF. The CDR3 bases are TGTGCCAGCAGTGGAACGCTAGCGGGAGGTCGGGGTACGCAGTATTTT.

A few counts support this clonotype. The V and J genes are TRBV24-1 and TRBJ2-1; tentatively, D is TRBD1 (6 bases). Between the trimmed V and J ends, which lost 8 bases and 15 bases, there was a span of 22 bases. Germline CDR1 KGHDR, CDR2 SFDVKD. The CDR3 totals 13 residues. CDR3 in DNA: TGTGCCACCACGGGTCAGGGGTACAATGGGCGGTTCTTC. Its translation is CATTGQGYNGRFF.

This clonotype was counted once. This chain connects TRBV7-9 to TRBJ1-1, with D perhaps TRBD1 (5 bases). With 8 bases removed from V and 5 bases from J, the gap between germline ends came to 24 bases. Germline-derived CDR1 and CDR2 are SEHNR and FQNEAQ (reference sequence). The length of the CDR3 is 16 residues. In DNA, the CDR3 is TGTGCCAGCCGCCCCATCCGGGCGGGGCTGGGAACTGAAGCTTTCTTT. Its protein is CASRPIRAGLGTEAFF.

Worth noting for this clonotype: Sequence at one end of the junction differs from germline and may be a read error. The V gene is TRBV14, the J gene TRBJ2-5; unclear D gene. The CDR3 is 16 amino acids. The germline gives CDR1 SGHDN, CDR2 FVKESK. The CDR3 DNA sequence: TGTGCCAGCAGCCGCTGGCCTTGCGCGAGGCAAGAGACACAGTACTTC. Translation: CASSRWPCARQETQYF.

For this clonotype: A single base separates this from a much larger clone, so it may be a read error. V and J are TRBV30 and TRBJ1-2; no clear D. The CDR3 has 15 amino acids. The germline gives CDR1 GTSNPN, CDR2 SVGIG (reference sequence). The CDR3 region is CAWRRQPDRNYDYTF. For the CDR3, the DNA is TGTGCCTGGCGTAGGCAGCCGGACCGTAACTATGACTACACCTTC.

This clonotype appeared a few times. The chain carries TRBV9 and TRBJ2-2; tentative D call: TRBD2 (5 bases). V gave up 7 bases and J gave up 5 bases, with 12 bases separating them. The germline V gene has CDR1 SGDLS and CDR2 YYNGEE. The CDR3 contains 13 residues. This chain's CDR3 is CASEDLRTGELFF. The CDR3 region has the DNA TGTGCCAGCGAGGACTTGCGTACCGGGGAGCTGTTTTTT.

Notes on this clonotype: As the CDR3 is not closed by the conserved phenylalanine or tryptophan, this likely results from a read error. The gene calls are TRBV6-5 and TRBJ2-1, with 8 bases lining up with TRBD1. Germline CDR1 is MNHEY and CDR2 is SVGAGI. The CDR3 runs 16 residues. As DNA, the CDR3 is TGTGACAGCAGGCCAGACAGGGGACCCCCCTACAATGAGCAGTTCTTA. This encodes CDSRPDRGPPYNEQFL.